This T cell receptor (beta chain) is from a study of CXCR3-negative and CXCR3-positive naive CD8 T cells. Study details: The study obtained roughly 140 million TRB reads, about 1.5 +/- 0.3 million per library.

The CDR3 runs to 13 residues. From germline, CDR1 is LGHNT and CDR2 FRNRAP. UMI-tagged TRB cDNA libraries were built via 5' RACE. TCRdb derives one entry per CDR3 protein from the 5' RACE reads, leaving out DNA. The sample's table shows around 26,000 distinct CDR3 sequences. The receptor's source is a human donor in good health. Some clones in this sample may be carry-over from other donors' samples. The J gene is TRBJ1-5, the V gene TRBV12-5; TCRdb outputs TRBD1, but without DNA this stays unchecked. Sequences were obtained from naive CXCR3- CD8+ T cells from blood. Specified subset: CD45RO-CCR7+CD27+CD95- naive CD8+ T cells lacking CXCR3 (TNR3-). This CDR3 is CASGPGANQPQHF.